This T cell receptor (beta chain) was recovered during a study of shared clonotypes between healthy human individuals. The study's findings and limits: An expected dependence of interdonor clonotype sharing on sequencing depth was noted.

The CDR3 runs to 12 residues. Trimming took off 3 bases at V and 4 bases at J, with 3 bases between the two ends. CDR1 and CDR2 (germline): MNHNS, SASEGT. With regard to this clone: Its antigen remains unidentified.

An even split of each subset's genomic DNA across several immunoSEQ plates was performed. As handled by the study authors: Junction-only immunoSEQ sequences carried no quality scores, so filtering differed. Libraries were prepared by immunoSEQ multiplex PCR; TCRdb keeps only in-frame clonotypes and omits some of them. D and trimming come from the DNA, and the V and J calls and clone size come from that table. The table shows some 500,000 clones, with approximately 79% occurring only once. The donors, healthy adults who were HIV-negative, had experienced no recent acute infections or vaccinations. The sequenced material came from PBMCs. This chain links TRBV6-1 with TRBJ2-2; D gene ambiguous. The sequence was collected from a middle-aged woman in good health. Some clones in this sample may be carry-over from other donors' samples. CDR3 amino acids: CASSDLTGELFF. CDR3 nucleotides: TGTGCCAGCAGTGACCTCACCGGGGAGCTGTTTTTT.